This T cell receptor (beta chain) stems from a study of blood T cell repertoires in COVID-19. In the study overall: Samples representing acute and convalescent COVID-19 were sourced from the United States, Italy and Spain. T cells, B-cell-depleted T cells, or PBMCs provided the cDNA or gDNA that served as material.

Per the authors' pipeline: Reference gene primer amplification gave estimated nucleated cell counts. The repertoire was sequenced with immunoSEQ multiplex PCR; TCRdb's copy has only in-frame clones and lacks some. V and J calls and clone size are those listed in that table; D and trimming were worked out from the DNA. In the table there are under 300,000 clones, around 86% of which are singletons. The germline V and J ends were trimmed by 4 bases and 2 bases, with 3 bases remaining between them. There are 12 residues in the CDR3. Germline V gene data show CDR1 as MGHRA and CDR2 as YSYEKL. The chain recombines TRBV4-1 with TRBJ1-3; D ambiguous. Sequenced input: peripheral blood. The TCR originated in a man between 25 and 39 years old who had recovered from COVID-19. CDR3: CASSRPGNTIYF. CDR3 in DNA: TGCGCCAGCAGCCGGCCTGGAAACACCATATATTTT.